The rows below give T cell receptor beta chains drawn from one sample of a study of blood T cell repertoires in COVID-19. Clones were sequenced by immunoSEQ multiplex PCR, and TCRdb holds only the in-frame ones, with some missing. The repertoire has approximately 77,000 clones, around 86% of them found once; the top ten carry 1.5% to 2.5%. The source material was peripheral blood. The receptors were sampled from a man aged 25-40 years with acute or convalescent COVID-19. Both conserved end residues are part of each CDR3. Each record gives: J gene, clone size, D gene, V gene, CDR3 DNA, CDR3 protein. D genes are given only for firm matches. Rows may omit the clone size; those that give it use once, few, many or a size class.

>TRBJ2-1|.|.|TRBV30
TGTGCCTGGAGTGTTTCAGGGATTGAGCAGTTCTTC
CAWSVSGIEQFF
>TRBJ2-1|.|TRBD2|TRBV30
TGTGCCTGGAGTGGGAATCTACTAGCGGGGGGGCTTGATGAGCAGTTCTTC
CAWSGNLLAGGLDEQFF
>TRBJ2-5|.|.|TRBV2
TGTGCCAGCAGTGAAGATGGGGCTCGACAAGAGACCCAGTACTTC
CASSEDGARQETQYF
>TRBJ1-6|.|TRBD1|TRBV4-1
TGCGCCAGCAGCCATCCGGGACAGGGGCATAATTCACCCCTCCACTTT
CASSHPGQGHNSPLHF
>TRBJ1-5|medium-sized|TRBD1|TRBV6-5
TGTGCCAGCAGTTCAGGGGGAAGCAATCAGCCCCAGCATTTT
CASSSGGSNQPQHF
>TRBJ1-2|.|.|TRBV12-3/TRBV12-4
TGTGCCAGCAGTCTCAGTCGCTTGGGCTACACCTTC
CASSLSRLGYTF
>TRBJ1-2|.|TRBD1|TRBV6-6
TGTGCCAGCAGTTACGGGACAGATTTCTATGGCTACACCTTC
CASSYGTDFYGYTF
>TRBJ2-1|.|TRBD2|TRBV5-1
TGCGCCAGCAGCTCAGGGACTAGCGGGGTCTACAATGAGCAGTTCTTC
CASSSGTSGVYNEQFF
>TRBJ1-2|.|TRBD1|TRBV5-4
TGTGCCAGCAGACCCGGGACAGGGGGGCTCTATGGCTACACCTTC
CASRPGTGGLYGYTF
>TRBJ2-1|.|.|TRBV3-1/TRBV3-2
TGTGCCAGCAGCCTTAGCCCTAGCTCCTACAATGAGCAGTTCTTC
CASSLSPSSYNEQFF
>TRBJ2-5|.|.|TRBV12-3/TRBV12-4
TGTGCCAGCAGTTTAGCGCAGGCTGAGACCCAGTACTTC
CASSLAQAETQYF
>TRBJ1-3|.|TRBD1|TRBV6-5
TGTGCCAGCAGAGAGACAGGGAGGTCTGGAAACACCATATATTTT
CASRETGRSGNTIYF
>TRBJ2-1|.|.|TRBV9
TGTGCCAGCAGCCCCGTGGGAGTCTACAATGAGCAGTTCTTC
CASSPVGVYNEQFF
>TRBJ2-5|.|.|TRBV7-2
TGTGCCAGCAGCCGGGGAGGATCGGAGACCCAGTACTTC
CASSRGGSETQYF
>TRBJ1-4|few|TRBD1|TRBV6-5
TGTGCCAGCAGTAACCGGGACAGACAAGGGAGACTGTTTTTT
CASSNRDRQGRLFF
>TRBJ2-1|few|TRBD2|TRBV18
TGTGCCAGCTCACCCACTTTTTTGAGGCCGGGACTAGCGGATTCCATCTCCTACAATGAGCAGTTCTTC
CASSPTFLRPGLADSISYNEQFF
>TRBJ2-2|once|.|TRBV19
TGTGCCAGTAGTATAGATCCGCCGGGCGGGGGGGAGCTGTTTTTT
CASSIDPPGGGELFF
>TRBJ1-6|.|.|TRBV7-9
TGTGCCAGCAGCTTAGGGGCAGGATCACCCCTCCACTTT
CASSLGAGSPLHF
>TRBJ1-3|.|TRBD1|TRBV7-9
TGTGCCAGCAGCCTCACAGGGGCGGGAAACACCATATATTTT
CASSLTGAGNTIYF
>TRBJ1-6|.|TRBD1|TRBV5-4
TGTGCCAGCAGCTTGGCCACCGGGACAGATAATTCACCCCTCCACTTT
CASSLATGTDNSPLHF
>TRBJ1-1|.|TRBD1|TRBV7-9
TGTGCCAGCAAGCCCTGGACAGGGTCGATAGGAAACACTGAAGCTTTCTTT
CASKPWTGSIGNTEAFF
>TRBJ2-3|.|TRBD1|TRBV6-6
TGTGCCAGCACTAAGGGCAGGGGGCGAACAGATACGCAGTATTTT
CASTKGRGRTDTQYF
>TRBJ2-7|.|TRBD2|TRBV20-1
TGCAGTGCTAGTCACAGGCGGGGGGTTGACGAGCAGTACTTC
CSASHRRGVDEQYF
>TRBJ1-2|.|.|TRBV20-1
TGCAGTGCTAGTTCAGGGGTAAACGGCTACACCTTC
CSASSGVNGYTF
>TRBJ1-1|.|TRBD1|TRBV18
TGTGCCAGCTCACCTGGACAGGTGAACACTGAAGCTTTCTTT
CASSPGQVNTEAFF
>TRBJ1-2|.|.|TRBV6-5
TGTGCCAGCAGTACCGACAGCGGCTACACCTTC
CASSTDSGYTF
>TRBJ1-1|once|.|TRBV5-6
TGTGCCAGCAGCACCTCCAGGACAGAGGACACTGAAGCTTTCTTT
CASSTSRTEDTEAFF
>TRBJ1-5|.|.|TRBV6-5
TGTGCCAGCAGTCCGGACAGAAATCAGCCCCAGCATTTT
CASSPDRNQPQHF
>TRBJ1-2|.|.|TRBV6-5
TGTGCCAGCAGTTACTCGCATTCGGGTAACTATGGCTACACCTTC
CASSYSHSGNYGYTF
>TRBJ2-5|.|.|TRBV6-5
TGTGCCAGCAGTTACCAACGGAGGGCGCGGGGAGAGACCCAGTACTTC
CASSYQRRARGETQYF
>TRBJ2-5|.|.|TRBV9
TGTGCCAGCAGCGTAGGGTTTGGGGCGGGACAAGAGACCCAGTACTTC
CASSVGFGAGQETQYF
>TRBJ1-2|.|.|TRBV6-5
TGTGCCAGCACGTTGGGGCTCACCTTCTATGGCTACACCTTC
CASTLGLTFYGYTF
>TRBJ2-5|.|TRBD2|TRBV2
TGTGCCAGCAACCAGCGGGGGGGCCGCGAGACCCAGTACTTC
CASNQRGGRETQYF
>TRBJ1-5|.|.|TRBV5-1
TGCGCCAGCAGCTTGGATGGCCAGGGCAATCAGCCCCAGCATTTT
CASSLDGQGNQPQHF
>TRBJ2-5|.|TRBD2|TRBV2
TGTGCCAGCACAGCTAGCGGGAGTGGGATGAGTTACTTC
CASTASGSGMSYF
>TRBJ2-2|.|TRBD2|TRBV5-1
TGCGCCAGCAGCTTGACTAGCGGGGGCCCTGCGAACACCGGGGAGCTGTTTTTT
CASSLTSGGPANTGELFF
>TRBJ1-2|.|.|TRBV7-8
TGTGCCAGCAGCTTATTGCAGGGTAGTGGGTATGGCTACACCTTC
CASSLLQGSGYGYTF
>TRBJ2-7|.|TRBD2|TRBV5-4
TGTGCCAGCAGCTTGACTAGCGGGAGGGTTGACGAGCAGTACTTC
CASSLTSGRVDEQYF
>TRBJ2-5|.|.|TRBV10-1
TGCGCCAGCAGTGAGTCAAGAGTCCAAGAGACCCAGTACTTC
CASSESRVQETQYF
>TRBJ2-2|.|.|TRBV18
TGTGCCAGCTCGGCTGAATCCGCCACCGGGGAGCTGTTTTTT
CASSAESATGELFF
>TRBJ2-1|.|TRBD2|TRBV18
TGTGCCAGCTCACCCCGGACTAGCGGGAGTTTTTACAATGAGCAGTTCTTC
CASSPRTSGSFYNEQFF
>TRBJ1-1|once|TRBD1|TRBV11-2
TGTGCCAGCACCCAAACAGGGGGGACTGAAGCTTTCTTT
CASTQTGGTEAFF
>TRBJ2-1|.|.|TRBV7-9
TGTGCCAGCAGCTTACTAGGGGCCGGCTACAATGAGCAGTTCTTC
CASSLLGAGYNEQFF
>TRBJ2-1|.|.|TRBV7-9
TGTGCCAGCAGCTACGGTAGGGGCTACAATGAGCAGTTCTTC
CASSYGRGYNEQFF
>TRBJ2-3|.|TRBD2|TRBV10-1
TGCGCCAGCAGTGAGTCGGGGAGGGAAACAGATACGCAGTATTTT
CASSESGRETDTQYF
>TRBJ2-1|once|.|TRBV30
TGTGCCTGGAGTGTACTAGGGAATAGCGCCTACAATGAGCAGTTCTTC
CAWSVLGNSAYNEQFF
>TRBJ2-7|.|TRBD2|TRBV7-3
TGTGCCAGCAGCATTTCAGGACTAGCGGGAGACTACGAGCAGTACTTC
CASSISGLAGDYEQYF
>TRBJ2-2|.|TRBD1|TRBV9
TGTGCCAGCAGCGCATACAGGGGGAACACCGGGGAGCTGTTTTTT
CASSAYRGNTGELFF
>TRBJ1-1|.|TRBD1|TRBV6-5
TGTGCCAGCAGTTACTCGGACAGGGACACTGAAGCTTTCTTT
CASSYSDRDTEAFF
>TRBJ1-2|.|.|TRBV29-1
TGCAGCGTTGGGGGGCAGCTTTATGGCTACACCTTC
CSVGGQLYGYTF
>TRBJ2-3|.|TRBD2|TRBV28
TGTGCCAGCAGTTTTGAGGCTAGCGGGGGAACAAGCACAGATACGCAGTATTTT
CASSFEASGGTSTDTQYF
>TRBJ2-1|.|TRBD1|TRBV5-1
TGCGCCAGCAGTCGGGACAGTTCCTACAATGAGCAGTTCTTC
CASSRDSSYNEQFF
>TRBJ1-1|.|.|TRBV6-6
TGTGCCAGCAGTTACATCGACACTGAAGCTTTCTTT
CASSYIDTEAFF